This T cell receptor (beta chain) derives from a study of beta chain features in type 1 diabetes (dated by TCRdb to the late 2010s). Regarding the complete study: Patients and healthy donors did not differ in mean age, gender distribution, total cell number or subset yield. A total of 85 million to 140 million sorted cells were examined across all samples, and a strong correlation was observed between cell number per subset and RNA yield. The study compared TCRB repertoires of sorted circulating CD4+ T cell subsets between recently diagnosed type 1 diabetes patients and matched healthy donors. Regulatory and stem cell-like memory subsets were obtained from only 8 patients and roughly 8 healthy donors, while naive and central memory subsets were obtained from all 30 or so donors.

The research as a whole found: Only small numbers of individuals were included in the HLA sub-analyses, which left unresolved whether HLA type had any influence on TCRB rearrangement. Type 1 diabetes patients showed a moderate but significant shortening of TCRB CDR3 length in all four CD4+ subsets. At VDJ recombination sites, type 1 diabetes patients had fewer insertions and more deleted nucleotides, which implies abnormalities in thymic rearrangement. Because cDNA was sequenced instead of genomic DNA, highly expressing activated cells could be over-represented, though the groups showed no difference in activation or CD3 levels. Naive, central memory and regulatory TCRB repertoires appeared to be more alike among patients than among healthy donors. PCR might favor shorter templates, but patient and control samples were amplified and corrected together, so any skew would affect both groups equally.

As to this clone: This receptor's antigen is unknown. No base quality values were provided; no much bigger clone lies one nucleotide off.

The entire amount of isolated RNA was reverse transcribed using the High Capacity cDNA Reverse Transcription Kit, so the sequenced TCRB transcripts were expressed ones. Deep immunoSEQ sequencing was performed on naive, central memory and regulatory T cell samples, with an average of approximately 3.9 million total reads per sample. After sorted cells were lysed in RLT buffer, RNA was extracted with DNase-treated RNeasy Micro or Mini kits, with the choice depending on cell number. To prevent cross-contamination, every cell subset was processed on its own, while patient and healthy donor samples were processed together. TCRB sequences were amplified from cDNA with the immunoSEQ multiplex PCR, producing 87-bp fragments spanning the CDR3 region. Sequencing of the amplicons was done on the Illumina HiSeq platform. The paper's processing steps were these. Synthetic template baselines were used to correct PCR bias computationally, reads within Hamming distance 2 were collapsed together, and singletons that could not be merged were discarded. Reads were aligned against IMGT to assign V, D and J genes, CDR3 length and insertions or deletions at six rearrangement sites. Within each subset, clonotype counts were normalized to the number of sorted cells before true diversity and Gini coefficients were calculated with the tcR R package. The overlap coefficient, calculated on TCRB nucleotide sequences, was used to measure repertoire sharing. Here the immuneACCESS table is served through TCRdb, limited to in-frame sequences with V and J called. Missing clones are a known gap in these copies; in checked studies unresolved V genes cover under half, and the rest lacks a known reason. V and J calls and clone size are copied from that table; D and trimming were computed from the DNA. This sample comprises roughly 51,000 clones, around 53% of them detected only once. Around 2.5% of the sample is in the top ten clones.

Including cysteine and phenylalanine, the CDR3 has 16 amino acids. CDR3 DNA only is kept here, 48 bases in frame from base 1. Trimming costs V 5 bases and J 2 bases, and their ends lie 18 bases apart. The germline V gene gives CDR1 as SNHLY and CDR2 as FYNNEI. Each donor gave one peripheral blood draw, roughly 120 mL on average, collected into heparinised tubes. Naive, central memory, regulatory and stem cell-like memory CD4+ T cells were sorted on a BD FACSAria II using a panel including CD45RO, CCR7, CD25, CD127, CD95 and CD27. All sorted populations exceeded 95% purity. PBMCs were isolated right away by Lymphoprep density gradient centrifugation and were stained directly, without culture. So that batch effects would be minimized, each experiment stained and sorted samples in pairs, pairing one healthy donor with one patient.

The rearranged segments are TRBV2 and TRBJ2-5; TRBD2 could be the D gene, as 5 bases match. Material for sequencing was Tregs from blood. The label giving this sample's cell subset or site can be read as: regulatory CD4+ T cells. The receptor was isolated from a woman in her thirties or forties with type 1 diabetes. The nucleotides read TGTGCCAGCAGTCCGGCTCGGAGTCGAGGGCAAGAGACCCAGTACTTC. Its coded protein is CASSPARSRGQETQYF.